The clone carrying this TCR beta chain was counted a few times. CDR1 LGHNA and CDR2 YSLEER come from the germline V gene. With 6 bases clipped from V and 5 bases from J, the junction kept 7 bases outside the gene matches. CDR3 length equals 15 residues. The data originate from a study of early T cells in non-severe SARS-CoV-2 infection. Across the whole study: Unpaired chains resulted from sequencing bulk RNA of unsorted whole blood.

Individual cDNA molecules were tagged with unique molecular identifiers. TCRdb processed the 5' RACE reads anew with MiXCR; each CDR3 protein has one entry. This sample yields approximately 79,000 distinct CDR3 sequences, of which more than 10% are seen a single time; approximately 1% belongs to the top ten. The chain combines TRBV4-3 with TRBJ2-3; 11 nucleotides line up with TRBD2. Sequencing was done on a sample of whole blood. The receptor's source is an adult who was a healthcare worker with PCR-confirmed SARS-CoV-2 infection or an uninfected control (not recorded which). CDR3 loop: CASSVAGGPIDTQYF. The CDR3 bases are TGCGCCAGCAGTGTAGCGGGAGGGCCAATAGATACGCAGTATTTT.